The 16 T cell receptor beta chains below were found in one sample sequenced in a study of T cells expressing NK-cell markers. TCRdb reprocessed the 5' RACE reads, keeping one entry per CDR3 protein, no DNA. The table lists thousands of distinct CDR3 sequences, with 8% to 13% in the top ten. Material for sequencing was blood T cells: a sorted CD56 or NKG2C T cell subset, CD4+ or CD8+ T cells, or bulk PBMC T cells (not recorded which). These receptors originate from a man aged 18 to 29 in good health.

The chain has TRBV4-2 and TRBJ2-7. Looked up from germline, CDR1 is LGHNA and CDR2 is YNFKEQ. The CDR3 length is 15 residues. This CDR3 reads CASSQVPGGPHEQYF.

This clonotype counts as medium-sized by frequency. The V and J genes are TRBV20-1 and TRBJ2-2. This CDR3 comprises 12 residues. Germline assignment: CDR1 DFQATT and CDR2 SNEGSKA (reference sequence). The CDR3 reads CSARDHTGELFF.

This chain links TRBV29-1 with TRBJ1-1; the TCRdb call, TRBD1, lacks DNA for checking. The CDR3 has 12 residues. Per germline, CDR1 SQVTM and CDR2 ANQGSEA. The CDR3 protein is CSVQGFNTEAFF.

Considering frequency, this clonotype is medium-sized (0.01 to 0.1%). V usage is TRBV27 and J usage is TRBJ1-1; TCRdb designates TRBD1, a call that cannot be tested without DNA. The CDR3 extends over 17 amino acids. In germline, CDR1 is MNHEY, CDR2 SMNVEV (reference sequence). CDR3 in amino acids: CASSLGPGGGPNTEAFF.

The chain is built from TRBV19 and TRBJ2-1; the TCRdb call, TRBD2, lacks DNA for checking. The germline CDR1 and CDR2 sequences are LNHDA and SQIVND (reference sequence). CDR3 length: 13 amino acids. The CDR3 sequence: CASSGRAESEQFF.

The V gene is TRBV7-9, the J gene TRBJ2-7; TCRdb lists TRBD1, though no DNA is available to test this call. CDR1 is SEHNR, CDR2 FQNEAQ, per germline (reference sequence). The CDR3 is made up of 12 amino acids. CDR3 loop: CASRQGADEQYF. The full variable domain, in which reference TRBV7-9 and TRBJ2-7 provide the parts outside the CDR3, is DTGVSQNPRHKITKRGQNVTFRCDPISEHNRLYWYRQTLGQGPEFLTYFQNEAQLEKSRLLSDRFSAERPKGSFSTLEIQRTEQGDSAMYLCASRQGADEQYFGPGTRLTVT.

This clonotype is labeled medium-sized based on frequency. The V call is TRBV20-1, the J call TRBJ1-1; the TCRdb D gene call, TRBD1, has no DNA to confirm it. The CDR3 spans 15 residues. CDR1 and CDR2 (germline): DFQATT, SNEGSKA (reference sequence). This CDR3 is CSANPPTGPNTEAFF.

This clonotype is identified as medium-sized from frequency. CDR3 region: CASSLMGTEAFF. The J gene is TRBJ1-1, the V gene TRBV27. Looked up from germline, CDR1 is MNHEY and CDR2 is SMNVEV (reference sequence). The CDR3 runs to 12 residues.

The V call is TRBV30, the J call TRBJ1-3; absent DNA, TCRdb's TRBD1 call cannot be checked. Germline V gene lookup returns CDR1 GTSNPN and CDR2 SVGIG (reference sequence). This CDR3 spans 12 amino acids. CDR3 sequence: CAWKPPWNTIYF.

The chain joins TRBV6-5 to TRBJ2-5; TCRdb selects TRBD2, and the lack of DNA leaves this call unchecked. CDR3 length: 17 residues. CDR1 is MNHEY, CDR2 SVGAGI, per germline. CDR3 loop: CASSYLGLAGGQETQYF.

The chain has TRBV30 and TRBJ2-6; TCRdb names TRBD1, which stays unverified in the absence of DNA. The length of the CDR3 is 17 residues. The germline V gene encodes CDR1 GTSNPN and CDR2 SVGIG (reference sequence). This CDR3 reads CAWSVLPGKPGANVLTF.

The rearrangement links TRBV6-6 to TRBJ2-7; TCRdb names TRBD1, which stays unverified in the absence of DNA. This CDR3 has 13 amino acids. The germline V gene has CDR1 MNHNY and CDR2 SVGAGI (reference sequence). The CDR3 is CASCYRGLDEQYF.

The V gene is TRBV5-4, the J gene TRBJ2-7; TCRdb indicates TRBD1, and absent DNA this call remains unverified. The CDR3 covers 14 residues. Germline-derived CDR1 and CDR2 are SGHNT and YYREEE (reference sequence). CDR3 region: CASSLGGQAYEQYF.

This clonotype is called medium-sized based on its frequency. The chain links TRBV20-1 to TRBJ2-5; as DNA is missing, the TRBD1 call by TCRdb cannot be tested. The CDR3 contains 19 residues. CDR1 and CDR2 from the germline V gene are DFQATT and SNEGSKA (reference sequence). This chain's CDR3 is CSAEDYYTGTARLRETQYF.

The CDR3 loop is CASSQDAGSYGYTF. The genes are TRBV4-1 and TRBJ1-2. This CDR3 contains 14 residues. The germline gives CDR1 MGHRA, CDR2 YSYEKL.

The V gene is TRBV6-1, the J gene TRBJ1-2; the D gene TCRdb calls, TRBD1, cannot be checked with no DNA. Germline V CDR1 and CDR2: MNHNS, SASEGT. The CDR3 is made up of 14 amino acids. The CDR3 loop reads CASSGQQGNYGYTF.